This T cell receptor (beta chain) was sequenced during a study of OX40 agonist ivuxolimab in advanced cancers. Study-wide background: Patients received the agonistic anti-OX40 (CD134) antibody ivuxolimab.

A word on this clone: Its antigen is undetermined.

The data were produced by immunoSEQ multiplex PCR, yet TCRdb's version contains in-frame clones alone and is incomplete. The data show nearly 45,000 clones, about 80% seen once. Study observations and caveats: CD4+ and CD8+ T cells in blood underwent clonal expansion by week 6 at 0.1 to 3.0 mg/kg.

J lost 8 bases, V lost 8 bases, and 15 bases had no gene match. Germline values: CDR1 MNHEY, CDR2 SMNVEV (reference sequence). This CDR3 is 16 amino acids long. This chain links TRBV27 with TRBJ1-4; 9 bases are shared with TRBD1. Sequenced material: CD4+ or CD8+ T cells sorted from blood, taken in a trial of the OX40 agonist ivuxolimab. The sequence came from an adult with an advanced solid tumor such as melanoma, head and neck, liver or kidney cancer. CDR3 sequence: CASSRLSTGGAEKLFF. CDR3 sequence (DNA): TGTGCCAGCTCTCGATTATCTACAGGGGGCGCAGAAAAACTGTTTTTT.